This T cell receptor (beta chain) was identified in a study of early T cells in non-severe SARS-CoV-2 infection. V shed 5 bases, J shed 5 bases, and the junction held 6 bases outside the gene matches. CDR1 is SGHTA, CDR2 FQGNSA, per germline. The CDR3 has 14 amino acids. TCRdb ran MiXCR on the 5' RACE reads and lists one entry per CDR3 protein. The sample holds under 60,000 distinct CDR3 sequences; less than 11% are singletons and the top ten take 4.5% to 5.5%. A few counts support this clonotype. The sample taken for sequencing was whole blood. J is TRBJ2-7 and V is TRBV7-2; TRBD2 agrees at 10 bases. This TCR was sampled from an adult who was a healthcare worker with PCR-confirmed SARS-CoV-2 infection or an uninfected control (not recorded which). CDR3 sequence: CASSASGRWNEQYF. DNA of the CDR3: TGTGCCAGCAGCGCTAGCGGGAGATGGAACGAGCAGTACTTC.